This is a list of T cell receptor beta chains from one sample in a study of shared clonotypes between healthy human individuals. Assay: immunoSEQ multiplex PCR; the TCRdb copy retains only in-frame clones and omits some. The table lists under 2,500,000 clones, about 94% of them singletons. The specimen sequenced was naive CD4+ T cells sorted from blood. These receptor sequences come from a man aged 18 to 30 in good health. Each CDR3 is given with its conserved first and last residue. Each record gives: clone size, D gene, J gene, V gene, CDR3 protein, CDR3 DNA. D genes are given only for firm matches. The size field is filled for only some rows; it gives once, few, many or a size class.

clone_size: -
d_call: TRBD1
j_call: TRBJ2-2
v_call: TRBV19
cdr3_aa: CASSSGGTGRTGELFF
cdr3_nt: TGTGCCAGTAGCTCTGGGGGGACAGGGCGCACCGGGGAGCTGTTTTTT

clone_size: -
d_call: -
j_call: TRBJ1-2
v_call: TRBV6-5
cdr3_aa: CASSRWGGADGYTF
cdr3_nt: TGTGCCAGCAGTCGCTGGGGGGGGGCAGATGGCTACACCTTC

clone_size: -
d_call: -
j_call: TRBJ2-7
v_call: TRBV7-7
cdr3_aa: CASSGGPLNEQYF
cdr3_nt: TGTGCTAGCAGTGGCGGCCCCCTAAACGAGCAGTACTTC

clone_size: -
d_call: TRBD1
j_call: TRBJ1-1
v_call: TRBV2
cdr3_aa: CAMGRGQGLGTEAFF
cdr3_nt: TGTGCCATGGGGAGGGGGCAGGGGCTGGGCACTGAAGCTTTCTTT

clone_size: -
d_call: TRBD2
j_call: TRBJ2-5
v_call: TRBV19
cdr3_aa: CASSEDSGTQETQYF
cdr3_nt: TGTGCCAGTAGTGAAGATAGCGGGACCCAAGAGACCCAGTACTTC

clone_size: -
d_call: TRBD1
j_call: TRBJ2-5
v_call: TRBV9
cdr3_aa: CASSVPGQGETQYF
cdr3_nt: TGTGCCAGCAGCGTTCCGGGACAGGGTGAGACCCAGTACTTC

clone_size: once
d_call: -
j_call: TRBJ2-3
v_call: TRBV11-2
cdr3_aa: CASSFRGVGDTQYF
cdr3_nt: TGTGCCAGCAGCTTCCGGGGCGTTGGAGATACGCAGTATTTT

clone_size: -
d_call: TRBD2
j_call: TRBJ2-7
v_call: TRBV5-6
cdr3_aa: CASREARAGVQYEQYF
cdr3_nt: TGTGCCAGCAGAGAGGCAAGAGCGGGAGTACAGTACGAGCAGTACTTC

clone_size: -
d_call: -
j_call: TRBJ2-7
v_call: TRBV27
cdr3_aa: CASSFPGRRPPYEQYF
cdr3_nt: TGTGCCAGCAGTTTCCCAGGCCGCCGCCCTCCCTACGAGCAGTACTTC

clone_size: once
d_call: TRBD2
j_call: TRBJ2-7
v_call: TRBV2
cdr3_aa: CASIRLAGDEQYF
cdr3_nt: TGTGCCAGCATTCGGCTAGCGGGAGACGAGCAGTACTTC

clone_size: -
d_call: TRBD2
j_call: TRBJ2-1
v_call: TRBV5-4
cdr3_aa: CASSPWGSGGANNEQFF
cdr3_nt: TGTGCCAGCAGCCCGTGGGGTAGCGGGGGGGCTAACAATGAGCAGTTCTTC

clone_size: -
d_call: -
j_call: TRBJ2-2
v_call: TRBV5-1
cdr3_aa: CASSLYASANTGELFF
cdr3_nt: TGCGCCAGCAGCTTGTACGCTAGCGCAAACACCGGGGAGCTGTTTTTT

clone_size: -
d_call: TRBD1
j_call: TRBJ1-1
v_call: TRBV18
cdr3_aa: CASSPSQGTEAFF
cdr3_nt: TGTGCCAGCTCACCTTCACAGGGGACTGAAGCTTTCTTT

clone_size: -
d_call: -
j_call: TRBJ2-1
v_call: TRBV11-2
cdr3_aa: CASSLANEQFF
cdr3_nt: TGTGCCAGCAGCTTAGCAAATGAGCAGTTCTTC

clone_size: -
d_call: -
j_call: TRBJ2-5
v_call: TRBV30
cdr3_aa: CAWSVGEETQYF
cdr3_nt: TGTGCCTGGAGTGTTGGTGAAGAGACCCAGTACTTC

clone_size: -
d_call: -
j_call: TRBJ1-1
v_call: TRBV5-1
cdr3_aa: CASSIGLNTEAFF
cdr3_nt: TGCGCCAGCAGCATCGGGCTAAACACTGAAGCTTTCTTT

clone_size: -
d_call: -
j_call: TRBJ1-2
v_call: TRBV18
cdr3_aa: CASSPPRVPYGYTF
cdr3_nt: TGTGCCAGCTCACCACCCAGGGTCCCCTATGGCTACACCTTC

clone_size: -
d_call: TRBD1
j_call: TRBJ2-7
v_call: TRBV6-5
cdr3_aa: CASSYSPRTGVYEQYF
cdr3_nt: TGTGCCAGCAGTTACTCACCCCGGACAGGGGTCTACGAGCAGTACTTC

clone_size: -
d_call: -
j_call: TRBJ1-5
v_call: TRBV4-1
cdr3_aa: CASSQRLMGTNQPQHF
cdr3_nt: TGCGCCAGCAGCCAACGTTTGATGGGGACAAATCAGCCCCAGCATTTT

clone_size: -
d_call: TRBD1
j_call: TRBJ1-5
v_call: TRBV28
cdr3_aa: CASSQRDRGMQPQHF
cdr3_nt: TGTGCCAGCAGCCAACGGGACAGGGGCATGCAGCCCCAGCATTTT